The following is a T cell receptor (beta chain) sequence with its context. What it binds is unknown. These data belong to a study of blood T cells in healthy people across ages. Study-wide results and limits: Older age coincided with a roughly linear decline in TCR beta diversity per million T cells.

Those donating, healthy Caucasian individuals from Russia, were aged about 6 to 95. Extraction of total RNA produced a minimum of 6 micrograms from each sample. The CDR3 loop spans 16 amino acids. Trimming cost V 4 bases and J 1 base; bases outside gene matches: 5. Germline V gene lookup returns CDR1 SGHDN and CDR2 FVKESK. A second 7 to 11 cycle PCR used barcoded and J-beta primers. Each CDR3 protein gets one entry after TCRdb re-called the 5' RACE reads with MiXCR. The table shows over 950,000 distinct CDR3 sequences, with 51% occurring only once. The sequence was obtained from an older woman in good health. Sequencing was performed on blood. V and J are TRBV14 and TRBJ2-7, with 12 bases identical to TRBD2. The CDR3: CASSPPSGRGSYEQYF. CDR3 bases: TGTGCCAGCAGCCCTCCTAGCGGGAGGGGATCCTACGAGCAGTACTTC.